This is a list of T cell receptor beta chains from one sample in a study of T cell repertoires in cytomegalovirus infection. The antigens these receptors bind are not known. MiXCR, applied by TCRdb to the reads, yields one record per CDR3 protein. The table includes about a million distinct CDR3 sequences, approximately 30% detected once. The specimen comprised cultured CD8+ T cells from PBMCs, sampled from culture after CMV antigen stimulation. The receptors stem from a human donor in good health (CMV status not recorded). Some clones in this sample may be carry-over from other donors' samples. Each CDR3 is given with its conserved first and last residue. A D gene is named only where the DNA matches it firmly. For some rows the clone size is stated as once, few or many, or as a class when expanded; others skip it.

V gene	CDR3 length	J gene	D gene	clone size	CDR3 DNA	CDR3 protein
TRBV15	15	TRBJ2-3	-	-	TGTGCCACCAGCAGAGCCCTCGAGAGCACAGATACGCAGTATTTT	CATSRALESTDTQYF
TRBV6-6	12	TRBJ2-4	-	few	TGTGCCAGCAGTTACACAGAGGACATTCAGTACTTC	CASSYTEDIQYF
TRBV11-3	17	TRBJ2-2	TRBD1	once	TGTGCCAGCAGCGCCCAGTTGTCACAGGGGTACACCGGGGAGCTGTTTTTT	CASSAQLSQGYTGELFF
TRBV9	15	TRBJ2-1	-	-	TGTGCCAGCAGCGTAGAGGGGAGAAGGTACAATGAGCAGTTCTTC	CASSVEGRRYNEQFF
TRBV2	14	TRBJ2-2	-	-	TGTGCCAGCAGTGACCTAAGGGATCCCGGGGAGCTGTTTTTT	CASSDLRDPGELFF
TRBV29-1	13	TRBJ1-3	-	few	TGCAGCGCCTTACCGAGCTCTGGAAACACCATATATTTT	CSALPSSGNTIYF
TRBV7-6	19	TRBJ2-1	TRBD2	many	TGTGCCAGCAGCCTGACATTACCGATCGAGGCGGGGGGGCCGGGTGAGCAGTTCTTC	CASSLTLPIEAGGPGEQFF
TRBV6-5	16	TRBJ2-1	-	few	TGTGCCAGCAGCTTTATTTCTCCGGTACTCTACAATGAGCAGTTCTTC	CASSFISPVLYNEQFF
TRBV7-6	16	TRBJ1-2	-	many	TGTGCCAGCAGCTTAGATCCAGGGATGCAAAACTATGGCTACACCTTC	CASSLDPGMQNYGYTF
TRBV7-2	12	TRBJ2-3	-	many	TGTGCCAGCAGCCTTTTAGCAGATACGCAGTATTTT	CASSLLADTQYF
TRBV25-1	14	TRBJ1-2	TRBD1	-	TGTGCCAGCAGTCAAACGGACAGGGGGCTTGGCTACACCTTC	CASSQTDRGLGYTF
TRBV7-2	19	TRBJ1-2	TRBD1	-	TGTGCCAGCAGCTCCCGGACAGGGAAGCCCTCATCTAATGTCTATGGCTACACCTTC	CASSSRTGKPSSNVYGYTF
TRBV7-6	14	TRBJ1-3	-	-	TGTGCCAGCAGCCTCGGGACAATTGGAAACACCATATATTTT	CASSLGTIGNTIYF
TRBV9	11	TRBJ1-2	-	few	TGTGCCAGCAGCGTATCCTATGGCTACACCTTC	CASSVSYGYTF
TRBV7-6	14	TRBJ2-1	-	few	TGTGCCAGCAGCTTAGCGAGGGGGGGCAGTGAGCAGTTCTTC	CASSLARGGSEQFF
TRBV19	15	TRBJ1-1	-	-	TGTGCCAGTAAAAAGTTCGAGGACCCCAACACTGAAGCTTTCTTT	CASKKFEDPNTEAFF
TRBV7-9	15	TRBJ1-3	-	-	TGTGCCAGCAGCTTAGCGGCGGACTCTGGAAACACCATATATTTT	CASSLAADSGNTIYF
TRBV6-1	12	TRBJ1-2	-	few	TGTGCCAGCTGGGGGAGTGTCTATGGCTACACCTTC	CASWGSVYGYTF
TRBV12-3/TRBV12-4	17	TRBJ1-6	TRBD1	-	TGTGCCAGCAGTGTACCGACAGGGGGCTCCTATAATTCACCCCTCCACTTT	CASSVPTGGSYNSPLHF
TRBV6-2/TRBV6-3	14	TRBJ1-6	-	few	TGTGCCAGCAGTTACATCGGGTATAATTCACCCCTCCACTTT	CASSYIGYNSPLHF
TRBV5-6	15	TRBJ1-4	-	many	TGTGCCAGCAGCTTGTGGCAGGTCAGAGGTGAAAAACTGTTTTTT	CASSLWQVRGEKLFF
TRBV7-8	17	TRBJ2-1	TRBD2	many	TGTGCCAGCAGCTTGACTAGCGGGGTAAGCTCCTACAATGAGCAGTTCTTC	CASSLTSGVSSYNEQFF
TRBV27	15	TRBJ1-1	-	-	TGTGCCAGCAGTTTTATTCCCGCGGGTGTCACTGAAGCTTTCTTT	CASSFIPAGVTEAFF
TRBV7-9	16	TRBJ2-3	-	-	TGTGCCAGCAGCCCCTCGGGCAGGGAGGTGACAGATACGCAGTATTTT	CASSPSGREVTDTQYF
TRBV6-6	14	TRBJ1-1	TRBD1	-	TGTGCCAGCAGTTCCCGGGACAGGTACACTGAAGCTTTCTTT	CASSSRDRYTEAFF